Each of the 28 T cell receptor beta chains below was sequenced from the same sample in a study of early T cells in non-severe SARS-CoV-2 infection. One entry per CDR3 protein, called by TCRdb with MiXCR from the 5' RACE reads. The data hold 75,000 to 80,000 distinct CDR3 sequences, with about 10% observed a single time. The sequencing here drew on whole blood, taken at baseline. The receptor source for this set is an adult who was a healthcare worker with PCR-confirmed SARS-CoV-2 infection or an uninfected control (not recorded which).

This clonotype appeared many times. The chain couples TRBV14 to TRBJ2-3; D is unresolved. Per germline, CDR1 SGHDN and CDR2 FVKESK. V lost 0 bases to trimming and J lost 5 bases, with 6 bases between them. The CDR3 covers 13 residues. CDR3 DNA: TGTGCCAGCAGCCAAGACCTGGAAGATACGCAGTATTTT. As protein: CASSQDLEDTQYF.

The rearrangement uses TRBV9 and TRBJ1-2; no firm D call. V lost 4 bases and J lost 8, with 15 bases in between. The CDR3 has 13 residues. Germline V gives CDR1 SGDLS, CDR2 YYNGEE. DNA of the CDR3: TGTGCCAGCAGCCCTGGCCCTACCGGGGGCTACACCTTC. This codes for CASSPGPTGGYTF.

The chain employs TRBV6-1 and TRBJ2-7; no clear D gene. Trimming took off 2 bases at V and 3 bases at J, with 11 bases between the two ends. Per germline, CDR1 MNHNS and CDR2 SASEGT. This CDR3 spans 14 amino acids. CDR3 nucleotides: TGTGCCAGCAGTGAAACGGGCGGAAACTACGAGCAGTACTTC. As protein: CASSETGGNYEQYF.

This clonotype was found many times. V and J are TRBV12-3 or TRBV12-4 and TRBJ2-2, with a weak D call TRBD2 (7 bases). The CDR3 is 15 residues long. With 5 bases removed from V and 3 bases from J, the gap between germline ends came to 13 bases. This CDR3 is CASSPAGAHTGELFF. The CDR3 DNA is TGTGCCAGCAGTCCGGCGGGGGCCCACACCGGGGAGCTGTTTTTT.

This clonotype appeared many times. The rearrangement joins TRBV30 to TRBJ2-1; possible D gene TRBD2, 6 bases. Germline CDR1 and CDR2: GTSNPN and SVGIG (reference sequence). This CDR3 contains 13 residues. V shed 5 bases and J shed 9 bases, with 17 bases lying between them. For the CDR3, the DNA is TGTGCCTGGCGGAGGGAGGTTGGCTCTGAGCAGTTCTTC. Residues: CAWRREVGSEQFF. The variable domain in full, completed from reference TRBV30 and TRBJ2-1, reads SQTIHQWPATLVQPVGSPLSLECTVEGTSNPNLYWYRQAAGRGLQLLFYSVGIGQISSEVPQNLSASRPQDRQFILSSKKLLLSDSGFYLCAWRREVGSEQFFGPGTRLTVL.

The CDR3 DNA reads as TGTGCCAGCAGCTTAAACAGTATAGAGACCCAGTACTTC. It specifies CASSLNSIETQYF. This chain uses TRBV11-2 with TRBJ2-5; unclear D gene. Germline V gives CDR1 SGHAT, CDR2 FQNNGV. Deletions cut 2 bases from V and 4 bases from J, with 8 bases between. The CDR3 spans 13 residues.

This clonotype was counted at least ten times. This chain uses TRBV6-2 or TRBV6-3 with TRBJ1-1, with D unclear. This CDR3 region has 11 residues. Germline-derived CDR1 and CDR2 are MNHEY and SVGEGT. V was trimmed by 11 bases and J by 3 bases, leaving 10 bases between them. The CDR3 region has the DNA TGTGCCGGTGAGCGGGACACTGAAGCTTTCTTT. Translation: CAGERDTEAFF.

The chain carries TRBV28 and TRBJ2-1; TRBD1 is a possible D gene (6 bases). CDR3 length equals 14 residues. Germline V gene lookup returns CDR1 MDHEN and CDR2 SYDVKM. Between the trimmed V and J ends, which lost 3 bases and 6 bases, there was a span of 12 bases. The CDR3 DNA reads TGTGCCAGCAGTTTTGGGGACACCCGCAATGAGCAGTTCTTC. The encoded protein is CASSFGDTRNEQFF. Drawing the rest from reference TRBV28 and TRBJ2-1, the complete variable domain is DVKVTQSSRYLVKRTGEKVFLECVQDMDHENMFWYRQDPGLGLRLIYFSYDVKMKEKGDIPEGYSVSREKKERFSLILESASTNQTSMYLCASSFGDTRNEQFFGPGTRLTVL.

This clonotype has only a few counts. The chain's CDR3 is CASSDSVGGRDTQYF. The CDR3 DNA follows: TGTGCCAGCAGTGACTCAGTAGGGGGGCGAGATACGCAGTATTTT. The chain couples TRBV6-4 to TRBJ2-3; D may be TRBD1 or TRBD2 (6 bases each). The germline CDR1 and CDR2 sequences are MRHNA and SNTAGT. Trimming pared 0 bases from V and 5 bases from J, leaving 12 bases between. The CDR3 loop spans 15 amino acids.

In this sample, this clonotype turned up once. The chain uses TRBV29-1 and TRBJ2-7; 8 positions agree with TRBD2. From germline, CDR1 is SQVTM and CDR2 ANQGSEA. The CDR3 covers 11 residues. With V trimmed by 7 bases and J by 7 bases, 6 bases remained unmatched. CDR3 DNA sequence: TGCAGCGCAGTAGCGGGGTGTGAGCAGTACTTC. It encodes CSAVAGCEQYF.

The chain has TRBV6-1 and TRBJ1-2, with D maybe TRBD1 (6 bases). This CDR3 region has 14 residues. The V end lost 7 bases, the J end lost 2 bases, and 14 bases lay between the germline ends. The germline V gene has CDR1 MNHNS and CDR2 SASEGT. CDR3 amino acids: CASTEGGLNYGYTF. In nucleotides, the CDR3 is TGTGCCAGCACCGAGGGGGGGCTCAACTATGGCTACACCTTC.

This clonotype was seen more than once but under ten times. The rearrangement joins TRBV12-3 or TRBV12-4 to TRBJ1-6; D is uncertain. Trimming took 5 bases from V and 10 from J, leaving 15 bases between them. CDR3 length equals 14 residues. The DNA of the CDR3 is TGTGCCAGCAGTCCCACCGGGCGCCGCTCACCCCTCCACTTT. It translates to CASSPTGRRSPLHF.

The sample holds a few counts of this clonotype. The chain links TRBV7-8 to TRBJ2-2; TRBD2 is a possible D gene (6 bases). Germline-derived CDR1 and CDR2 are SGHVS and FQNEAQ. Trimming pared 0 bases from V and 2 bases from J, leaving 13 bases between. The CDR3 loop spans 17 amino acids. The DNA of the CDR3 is TGTGCCAGCAGCTTAGCGGTCCGGGGGATTAACACCGGGGAGCTGTTTTTT. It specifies CASSLAVRGINTGELFF.

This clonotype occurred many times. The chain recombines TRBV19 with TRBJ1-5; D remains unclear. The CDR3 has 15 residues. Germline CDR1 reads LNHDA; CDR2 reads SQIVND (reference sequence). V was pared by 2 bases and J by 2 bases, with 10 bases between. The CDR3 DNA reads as TGTGCCAGTAGTATACCAGGTAGGGGCAATCAGCCCCAGCATTTT. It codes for CASSIPGRGNQPQHF.

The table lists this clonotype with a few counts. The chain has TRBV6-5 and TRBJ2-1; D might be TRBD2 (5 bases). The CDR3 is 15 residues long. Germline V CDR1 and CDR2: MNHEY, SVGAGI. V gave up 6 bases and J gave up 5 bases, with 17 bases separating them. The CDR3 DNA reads TGTGCCAGCAGCCGTCTAGCACAGATTAACAATGAGCAGTTCTTC. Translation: CASSRLAQINNEQFF.

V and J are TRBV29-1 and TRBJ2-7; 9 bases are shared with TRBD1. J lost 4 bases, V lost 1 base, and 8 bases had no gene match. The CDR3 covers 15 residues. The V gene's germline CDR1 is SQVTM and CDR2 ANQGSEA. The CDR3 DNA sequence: TGCAGCGTTGAAGGACAGGGGGTCGACCGGTACGAGCAGTACTTC. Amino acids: CSVEGQGVDRYEQYF.

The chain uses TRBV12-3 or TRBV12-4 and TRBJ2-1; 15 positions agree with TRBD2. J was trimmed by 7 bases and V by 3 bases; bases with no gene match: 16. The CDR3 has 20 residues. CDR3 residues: CASSFRTGTSGGRRWNEQFF. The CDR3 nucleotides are TGTGCCAGCAGTTTCCGTACCGGGACTAGCGGGGGGCGACGGTGGAATGAGCAGTTCTTC.

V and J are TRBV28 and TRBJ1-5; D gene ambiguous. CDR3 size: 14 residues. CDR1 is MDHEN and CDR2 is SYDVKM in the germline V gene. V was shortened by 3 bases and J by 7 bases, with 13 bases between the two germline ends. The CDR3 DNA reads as TGTGCCAGCAGTTTCCCTGGACGCGAACAGCCCCAGCATTTT. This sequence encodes CASSFPGREQPQHF.

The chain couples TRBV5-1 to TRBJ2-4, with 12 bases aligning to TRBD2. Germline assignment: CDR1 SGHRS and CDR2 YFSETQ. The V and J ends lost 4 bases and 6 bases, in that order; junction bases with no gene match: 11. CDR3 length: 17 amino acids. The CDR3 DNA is TGCGCCAGCAGCCCACCGGGACTAGCGGGCCCGGGAAACATTCAGTACTTC. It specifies CASSPPGLAGPGNIQYF.

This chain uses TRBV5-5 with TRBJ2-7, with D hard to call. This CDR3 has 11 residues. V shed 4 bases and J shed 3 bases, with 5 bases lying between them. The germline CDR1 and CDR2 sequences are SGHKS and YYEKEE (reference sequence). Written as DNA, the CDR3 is TGTGCCAGCAGCACCAACTACGAGCAGTACTTC. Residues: CASSTNYEQYF. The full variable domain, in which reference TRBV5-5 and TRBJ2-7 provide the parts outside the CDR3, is DAGVTQSPTHLIKTRGQQVTLRCSPISGHKSVSWYQQVLGQGPQFIFQYYEKEERGRGNFPDRFSARQFPNYSSELNVNALLLGDSALYLCASSTNYEQYFGPGTRLTVT.

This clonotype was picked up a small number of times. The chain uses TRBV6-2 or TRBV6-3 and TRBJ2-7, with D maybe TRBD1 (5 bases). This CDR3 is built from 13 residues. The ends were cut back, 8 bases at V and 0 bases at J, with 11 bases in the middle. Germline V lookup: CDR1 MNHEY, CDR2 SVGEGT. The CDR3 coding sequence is TGTGCCAGCCGCCCGACAGCCTCCTACGAGCAGTACTTC. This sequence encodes CASRPTASYEQYF.

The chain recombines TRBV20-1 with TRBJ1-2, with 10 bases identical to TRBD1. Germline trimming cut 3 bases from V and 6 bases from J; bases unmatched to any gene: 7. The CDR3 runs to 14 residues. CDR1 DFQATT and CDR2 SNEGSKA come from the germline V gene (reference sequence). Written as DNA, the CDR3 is TGCAGTGCTAGCCACCCGGACAGGGGGGATGGCTACACCTTC. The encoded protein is CSASHPDRGDGYTF.

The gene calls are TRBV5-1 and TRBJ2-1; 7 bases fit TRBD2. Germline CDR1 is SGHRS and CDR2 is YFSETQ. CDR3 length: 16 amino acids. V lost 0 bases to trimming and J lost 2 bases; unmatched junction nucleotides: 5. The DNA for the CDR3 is TGCGCCAGCAGCTTGGAGCCGCTAGCGGCCTACAATGAGCAGTTCTTC. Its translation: CASSLEPLAAYNEQFF.

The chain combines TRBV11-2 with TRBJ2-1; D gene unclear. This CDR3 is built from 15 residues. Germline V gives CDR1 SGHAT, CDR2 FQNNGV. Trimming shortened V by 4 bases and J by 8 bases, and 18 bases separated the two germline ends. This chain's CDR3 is CASSSPDPTGDEQFF. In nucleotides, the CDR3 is TGTGCCAGCAGCTCCCCGGATCCTACTGGGGATGAGCAGTTCTTC.

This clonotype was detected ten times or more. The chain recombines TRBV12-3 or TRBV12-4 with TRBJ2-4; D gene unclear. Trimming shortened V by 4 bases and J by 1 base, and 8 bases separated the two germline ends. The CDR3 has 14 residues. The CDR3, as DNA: TGTGCCAGCAGTTCCACGCGTGCCAAAAACATTCAGTACTTC. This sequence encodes CASSSTRAKNIQYF.

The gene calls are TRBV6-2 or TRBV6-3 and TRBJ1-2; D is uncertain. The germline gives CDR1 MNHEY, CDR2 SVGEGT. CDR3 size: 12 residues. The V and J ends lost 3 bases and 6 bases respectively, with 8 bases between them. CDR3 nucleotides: TGTGCCAGCAGTTATTCGGCGGATGGCTACACCTTC. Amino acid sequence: CASSYSADGYTF.

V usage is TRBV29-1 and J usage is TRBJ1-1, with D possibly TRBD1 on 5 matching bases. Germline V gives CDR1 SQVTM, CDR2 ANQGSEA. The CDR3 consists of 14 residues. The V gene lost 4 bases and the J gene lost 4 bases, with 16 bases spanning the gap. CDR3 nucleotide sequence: TGCAGCGTTGGAGTACTGGGGGTAGGCACTGAAGCTTTCTTT. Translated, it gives CSVGVLGVGTEAFF.

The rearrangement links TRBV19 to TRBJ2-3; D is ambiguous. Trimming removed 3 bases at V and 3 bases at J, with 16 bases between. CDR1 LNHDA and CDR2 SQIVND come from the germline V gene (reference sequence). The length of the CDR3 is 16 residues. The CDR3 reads CASSIGAATGTDTQYF. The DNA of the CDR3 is TGTGCCAGTAGTATTGGCGCGGCCACGGGTACAGATACGCAGTATTTT.